Following are 10 T cell receptor delta chains from one sample sequenced in a study of γδ T cells in repeated Plasmodium falciparum infection. TCRdb re-called the multiplex PCR reads with CATT. This table holds approximately 53,000 delta-chain clones, around 1.7% found once. Bulk repertoires came from Vgamma9/Vdelta2+ or Vdelta2-negative gammadelta T cells flow-sorted from PBMC. The sequenced sample was gamma-delta T cells from blood. The source of these receptors is a pool of human donors (malaria-infected and uninfected, not separated).

With respect to this clone: The mismatch at residue 9 between this DNA's translation and the TCRdb protein of a much larger clone likely reflects a read error; the protein shown is translated from the DNA. The V call is TRDV1, the J call TRDJ1, with 7 nucleotides matching TRDD3. This CDR3 is 12 amino acids long. CDR1 and CDR2 (germline): TSWWSYY, QGS. CDR3 residues: CALVSVDTQLIF. For the CDR3, the DNA is TGCGCTCTTGTATCAGTGGATACGCAACTCATCTTT.

This clone was observed a few times. TCRdb's entry gives the protein of a much larger clone, which mismatches this DNA's translation at residue 11, likely from a read error; the protein reported here is translated from the DNA. The J gene is TRDJ1, the V gene TRDV1; 7 bases match TRDD3. TCRdb supplies no J gene; here it was assigned by aligning the nucleotide sequence to germline. Germline V lookup: CDR1 TSWWSYY, CDR2 QGS. V was pared by 2 bases and J by 0 bases, with 21 bases of the junction left unmatched. The CDR3 has 21 residues. The CDR3: CALGEFFRGDDGGLYTDKLIF. The CDR3 nucleotides are TGTGCTCTTGGGGAATTTTTTCGTGGCGATGATGGGGGACTGTACACCGATAAACTCATCTTT.

Ten or more counts support this clone. Possible read error: a much larger clone is one base away. Additional DNA sequences in this sample encode the identical CDR3. The chain links TRDV2 to TRDJ1, with TRDD3 matching over 8 bases. Because TCRdb records no J gene, it was assigned here through a match of the DNA to germline. Germline trimming cut 0 bases from V and 3 bases from J; bases unmatched to any gene: 2. The CDR3 totals 14 residues. Per the germline V gene, CDR1 is GEAIGNYY and CDR2 is EKD. This CDR3 is CACDTLGDSDKLIF. The CDR3 bases are TGTGCCTGTGACACCTTGGGGGATTCCGATAAACTCATCTTT.

Only a few counts were recorded for this clone. The TCRdb protein, from a much larger clone, departs from this DNA's translation at residue 10, likely by read error; the protein shown derives from the DNA. This chain joins TRDV1 and TRDJ1, with 11 bases fitting TRDD3. The CDR3 is 21 amino acids. Germline CDR1 reads TSWWSYY; CDR2 reads QGS. V was clipped by 2 bases and J by 3 bases; unmatched bases: 20. The CDR3 nucleotides read TGTGCTCTTGGGGAAAGTATCCTACAAAGCATTTGGGGGATACGCGCCGATAAACTCATCTTT. Translated: CALGESILQSIWGIRADKLIF.

This clone came up many times. Translating this DNA gives a protein that differs at residue 10 from the TCRdb one, which belongs to a much larger clone; a read error is likely, and the protein shown is this translation. The rearrangement uses TRDV1 and TRDJ1, with 7 bases that match TRDD3. Trimming took 2 bases from V and 1 from J; bases not matched to a gene: 10. The CDR3 loop spans 17 amino acids. CDR1 is TSWWSYY and CDR2 is QGS in the germline V gene. The CDR3 loop reads CALGEELGLKATDKLIF. CDR3 DNA sequence: TGTGCTCTTGGGGAAGAACTGGGGCTTAAGGCCACCGATAAACTCATCTTT.

This clone was counted many times. A far larger clone differs by one base, so this is likely a read error. Distinct nucleotide sequences in the sample also encode this CDR3. This chain joins TRDV1 and TRDJ1; D uncertain. CDR3 length equals 17 residues. Per germline, CDR1 TSWWSYY and CDR2 QGS. V was clipped by 0 bases and J by 5 bases, with 19 bases between them. DNA for the CDR3: TGTGCTCTTGGGGAACTAGCCGCTCTACCCCCCGGGGATAAACTCATCTTT. This codes for CALGELAALPPGDKLIF.

This clone was picked up many times. The protein that TCRdb holds for this DNA derives from a much larger clone and differs from the translated DNA at residue 6, which likely indicates a read error; the protein shown here is translated from the DNA. This sequence joins TRDV1 and TRDJ1; D is possibly TRDD3 (6 bases). The CDR3 consists of 24 residues. The germline V and J ends were trimmed by 1 base and 2 bases, with 38 bases remaining between them. Per germline, CDR1 TSWWSYY and CDR2 QGS. DNA of the CDR3: TGTGCTCTTGGGGAACAGTCCTTCTCAAGATCCTGGGCTGGGGCCTCACTAAAAACCGATAAACTCATCTTT. This translates into CALGEQSFSRSWAGASLKTDKLIF.

This clone was found a few times. The TCRdb protein, from a much larger clone, departs from this DNA's translation at residue 10, likely by read error; the protein shown derives from the DNA. The chain combines TRDV1 with TRDJ1; 10 bases line up with TRDD3. The germline V gene has CDR1 TSWWSYY and CDR2 QGS. The CDR3 covers 21 residues. The CDR3 here is CAIGELDHTGIGGYGTDKLIF. As DNA, the CDR3 is TGTGCTATTGGGGAACTAGATCATACTGGTATCGGGGGATACGGCACCGATAAACTCATCTTT.

About this clone itself: The protein TCRdb gives is from a much larger clone and does not agree with this DNA's translation at residue 15, likely a read error; the protein shown here comes from the DNA. The rearrangement joins TRDV1 to TRDJ1; TRDD2 agrees at 7 bases. No J gene was available from TCRdb, and it was assigned here by a germline match of the DNA. After removal of 0 bases from V and 2 bases from J, the junction contained 18 bases not matched to a gene. The CDR3 has 20 residues. Germline V lookup: CDR1 TSWWSYY, CDR2 QGS. The CDR3 is CALGELSYSTRDPKTDKLIF. CDR3 nucleotide sequence: TGTGCTCTTGGGGAACTTTCCTACTCCACAAGGGATCCAAAGACCGATAAACTCATCTTT.

Notes on this clone: A far larger clone lies a single base away; this is likely a read error. Other nucleotide sequences from this sample produce the same CDR3. J is TRDJ1 and V is TRDV1; 9 nucleotides line up with TRDD3. The J gene, absent from TCRdb, was called here by matching the DNA to germline. Germline V CDR1 and CDR2: TSWWSYY, QGS. The CDR3 has 21 residues. V was pared by 2 bases and J by 4 bases, with 23 bases of the junction left unmatched. CDR3 DNA sequence: TGTGCTCTTGGGGAAGGAACCCTTCGCCCTGCTAGGTGGGGGATAAGCGATAAACTCATCTTT. Translating it yields CALGEGTLRPARWGISDKLIF.